This TCR beta chain was sequenced during a study of breast tumors, draining lymph nodes, adjacent tissues. The lymph nodes were axillary draining lymph nodes from breast cancer patients. Concerning this clonotype: Its antigen is unknown.

The study, taken as a whole, reports: Luminal-like breast cancer showed significantly higher tumor–nontumor repertoire similarity than basal-like. Most tumor T cells seemingly derive from lymph node, then expand in tumor. That most tumor T cells come from lymph nodes remained unproven. Tumor repertoires ranked between lymph nodes and nontumor tissue in diversity, with V and J gene preferences.

Germline CDR1 is DFQATT and CDR2 is SNEGSKA (reference sequence). The CDR3 spans 15 residues. TCRdb analysed the multiplex PCR reads with MiXCR anew, one entry per CDR3 protein. The sample gives about 230,000 distinct CDR3 sequences, roughly 32% of which show up once; around 1.4% is in the top ten. This sequence was found in a female donor with breast cancer. Some clones in this sample may be carry-over from other donors' samples. This rearrangement joins TRBV20-1 to TRBJ1-3, with 7 bases matching TRBD1. Sequences were obtained from axillary lymph node tissue. For the CDR3, the DNA is TGCACGGCGAGGCTAGCGGGACAGCAGGATCTTTCCATATATTTT. Encoded protein: CTARLAGQQDLSIYF.